This T cell receptor beta chain was sequenced for a study of CD8 T cells in ankylosing spondylitis. Per the germline V gene, CDR1 is SGHRS and CDR2 is YFSETQ. The CDR3 runs 16 residues. Trimming took 0 bases from V and 4 from J, leaving 16 bases between them. Study-wide findings and caveats: Disease-associated clones were reportedly significantly overrepresented in matched ankylosing spondylitis synovial fluid. The study identified a TCR beta motif of seven or eight highly homologous variants that appeared characteristic of ankylosing spondylitis blood.

Remarks on this clonotype: The target antigen is unknown.

A single record per CDR3 protein comes from TCRdb applying MiXCR to the 5' RACE reads. The data contain a few hundred thousand distinct CDR3 sequences, around a tenth of them singletons. The chain employs TRBV5-1 and TRBJ1-2, with D perhaps matching TRBD1 (6 bases). Input material: blood, either unsorted or a sorted T cell fraction (not recorded which). This receptor was taken from a female donor with ankylosing spondylitis or in good health (not recorded which). For the CDR3, the DNA is TGCGCCAGCAGCTTGGGGATCTCCGGGACAATCTATGGCTACACCTTC. It specifies CASSLGISGTIYGYTF.